Following are 26 T cell receptor beta chains from one sample sequenced in a study of shared clonotypes between healthy human individuals. CD45RO-negative CD8 cells positively selected for CCR7 made up the naive population, which excluded terminally differentiated effector memory CD45RA+ cells. Measured with immunoSEQ multiplex PCR; TCRdb has only the in-frame clones, and not every one. Among about 680,000 clones listed, 90% to 95% were seen once. The sample taken for sequencing was naive CD8+ T cells sorted from blood. These receptors all stem from a man aged 25-45 years in good health.

The chain has TRBV7-2 and TRBJ1-1; D ambiguous. The V end lost 0 bases, the J end lost 0 bases, and 2 bases lay between the germline ends. The CDR3 has 13 residues. Germline V gene sequence: CDR1 SGHTA, CDR2 FQGNSA. As DNA, the CDR3 is TGTGCCAGCAGCTTAGCCCTGAACACTGAAGCTTTCTTT. Protein: CASSLALNTEAFF.

As DNA, the CDR3 is TGTGCCAGCAGTTTGGGGCGGGAGTATACGCAGTATTTT. Its protein is CASSLGREYTQYF. The J gene is TRBJ2-3, the V gene TRBV27, with 7 bases lining up with TRBD2. Trimming took 3 bases from V and 7 from J; bases not matched to a gene: 4. The CDR3 runs 13 residues. Germline CDR1 and CDR2: MNHEY and SMNVEV (reference sequence).

The chain employs TRBV6-5 and TRBJ2-7; TRBD2 matches 10 bases. There are 15 residues in the CDR3. The trim removed 6 bases at V and 4 bases at J, leaving 9 bases unmatched. Germline values: CDR1 MNHEY, CDR2 SVGAGI. The CDR3 DNA follows: TGTGCCAGCAGCCCTATTGAGCGGGAGGGATACGAGCAGTACTTC. Its translation is CASSPIEREGYEQYF.

This chain connects TRBV7-9 to TRBJ2-5; 9 bases map to TRBD1. This CDR3 spans 18 amino acids. The V gene's germline CDR1 is SEHNR and CDR2 FQNEAQ (reference sequence). V shed 5 bases, J shed 5 bases, and the junction held 18 bases outside the gene matches. The CDR3 reads CASSLPQPGQGFEETQYF. CDR3 sequence (DNA): TGTGCCAGCAGCCTACCTCAACCGGGACAGGGTTTTGAGGAGACCCAGTACTTC.

With regard to this clone: Other DNA sequences in this sample translate to the same CDR3. This chain connects TRBV27 to TRBJ2-1; D perhaps matches TRBD1 (5 bases). The CDR3 is 14 amino acids. Germline assignment: CDR1 MNHEY and CDR2 SMNVEV (reference sequence). Between the trimmed V and J ends, which lost 0 bases and 4 bases, there was a span of 7 bases. The CDR3 nucleotides read TGTGCCAGCAGTTTATCAAGACAGTACAATGAGCAGTTCTTC. Its translation is CASSLSRQYNEQFF.

This chain uses TRBV5-1 with TRBJ2-7, with 7 bases identical to TRBD1. This CDR3 has 16 amino acids. The ends lost 5 bases at V and 2 bases at J; junction bases unmatched: 13. Germline V gene sequence: CDR1 SGHRS, CDR2 YFSETQ. The CDR3 protein is CASRIEGGGLTYEQYF. CDR3 nucleotide sequence: TGCGCCAGCAGGATAGAAGGGGGCGGGCTCACCTACGAGCAGTACTTC.

The CDR3 DNA is TGCGCCAGCAGCTTAGGTCCCGGGACAGGGAGCACCGGGGAGCTGTTTTTT. Translation gives CASSLGPGTGSTGELFF. The chain carries TRBV5-1 and TRBJ2-2; TRBD1 agrees at 9 bases. The germline V gene has CDR1 SGHRS and CDR2 YFSETQ. V shed 2 bases, J shed 4 bases, and the junction held 9 bases outside the gene matches. The CDR3 loop spans 17 amino acids.

Note on this clone: This specimen includes other DNA sequences encoding the same CDR3. This chain joins TRBV27 and TRBJ2-7; a weak D match, TRBD1 (5 bases). CDR1 and CDR2 (germline): MNHEY, SMNVEV (reference sequence). The V gene lost 2 bases and the J gene lost 0 bases, with 11 bases spanning the gap. This CDR3 is built from 15 residues. In DNA, the CDR3 is TGTGCCAGCAGTTTAACAGGCCCTAGCTCCTACGAGCAGTACTTC. Translation: CASSLTGPSSYEQYF.

V is TRBV4-3 and J is TRBJ2-5, with D perhaps matching TRBD2 (6 bases). Near its end, the DNA agrees better with TRBJ2-7, so the J call may be wrong. CDR1 is LGHNA, CDR2 YSLEER, per germline. The CDR3 has 15 amino acids. CDR3 loop: CASSQDGGANYEQYF. The CDR3 nucleotides are TGCGCCAGCAGCCAAGACGGCGGGGCCAACTACGAGCAGTACTTC.

The chain links TRBV6-1 to TRBJ2-1; D gene ambiguous. The CDR3 length is 18 residues. Per germline, CDR1 MNHNS and CDR2 SASEGT. V was trimmed by 2 bases and J by 0 bases, leaving 17 bases between them. CDR3 coding DNA: TGTGCCAGCAGTGAAAGAAGGCTGGCCGAAAGCTCCTACAATGAGCAGTTCTTC. Translated: CASSERRLAESSYNEQFF.

There are a few counts of this clone. The rearrangement uses TRBV9 and TRBJ2-3, with 7 bases matching TRBD2. The CDR3 has 14 residues. Germline V gene data show CDR1 as SGDLS and CDR2 as YYNGEE. J gave up 1 base and V 3 bases, and 2 bases lay outside the gene matches. CDR3 amino acids: CASSEGRGTDTQYF. The CDR3 nucleotides are TGTGCCAGCAGCGAGGGGAGGGGCACAGATACGCAGTATTTT.

The chain combines TRBV5-1 with TRBJ1-1, with 7 positions matching TRBD1. The V and J ends lost 2 bases and 1 base, in that order; junction bases with no gene match: 2. The CDR3 totals 14 residues. Germline V gene data show CDR1 as SGHRS and CDR2 as YFSETQ. CDR3: CASSLGQANTEAFF. CDR3 nucleotide sequence: TGCGCCAGCAGCTTAGGACAGGCGAACACTGAAGCTTTCTTT.

The V and J genes are TRBV7-9 and TRBJ2-7; 8 bases are shared with TRBD2. The CDR3 is 14 residues long. V was clipped by 2 bases and J by 6 bases; unmatched bases: 6. The germline V gene encodes CDR1 SEHNR and CDR2 FQNEAQ (reference sequence). The CDR3 reads CASSLNVAGGEQYF. The CDR3 region has the DNA TGTGCCAGCAGCTTAAATGTGGCGGGAGGCGAGCAGTACTTC.

On this clone itself: The sample carries other DNA sequences with the same CDR3. The chain recombines TRBV9 with TRBJ2-7; TRBD2 matches 11 bases. V lost 3 bases to trimming and J lost 4 bases; unmatched junction nucleotides: 3. The CDR3 consists of 14 residues. Germline CDR1 and CDR2: SGDLS and YYNGEE. The CDR3 protein is CASSAGTSGYEQYF. In DNA, the CDR3 is TGTGCCAGCAGCGCGGGGACTAGCGGTTACGAGCAGTACTTC.

The CDR3 DNA sequence: TGCGCCAGCAGTGGGCCCGGGGGAGCCTGGAATGAGCAGTTCTTC. Its protein product is CASSGPGGAWNEQFF. V and J are TRBV10-1 and TRBJ2-1, with D perhaps matching TRBD2 (6 bases). The CDR3 is 15 residues long. Trimming cost V 4 bases and J 7 bases, with 17 bases left between them. Germline CDR1 WNHNN, CDR2 SYGVQD (reference sequence).

V and J are TRBV19 and TRBJ2-7; D call uncertain. Per the germline V gene, CDR1 is LNHDA and CDR2 is SQIVND (reference sequence). Deletions cut 0 bases from V and 1 base from J, with 7 bases between. The CDR3 is 14 amino acids. CDR3 in DNA: TGTGCCAGTAGTATAGAAGGCCGTTCCTACGAGCAGTACTTC. Amino acids: CASSIEGRSYEQYF.

The chain couples TRBV2 to TRBJ2-7; 7 bases match TRBD2. Germline V CDR1 and CDR2: SNHLY, FYNNEI. The CDR3 sequence is 16 residues long. The V gene end was trimmed by 2 bases and the J gene end by 5 bases; junction bases not matched to a gene: 12. The CDR3 is CASSERGAGALDEQYF. The DNA of the CDR3 is TGTGCCAGCAGTGAACGAGGGGCGGGAGCGCTCGACGAGCAGTACTTC.

The chain has TRBV27 and TRBJ2-1, with D unresolved. Looked up from germline, CDR1 is MNHEY and CDR2 is SMNVEV (reference sequence). Deletions cut 4 bases from V and 1 base from J, with 5 bases between. There are 13 residues in the CDR3. CDR3 sequence reads: CASSSWSYNEQFF. The CDR3 nucleotides are TGTGCCAGCAGTTCGTGGTCCTACAATGAGCAGTTCTTC.

The chain is built from TRBV19 and TRBJ1-1; D not certain. Germline CDR1 LNHDA, CDR2 SQIVND (reference sequence). Trimming took 0 bases from V and 6 from J, leaving 11 bases between them. The CDR3 is 14 residues long. This chain's CDR3 is CASSIDGSAAEAFF. DNA for the CDR3: TGTGCCAGTAGTATAGATGGCTCGGCAGCTGAAGCTTTCTTT. Full variable domain (missing parts from reference TRBV19 and TRBJ1-1): DGGITQSPKYLFRKEGQNVTLSCEQNLNHDAMYWYRQDPGQGLRLIYYSQIVNDFQKGDIAEGYSVSREKKESFPLTVTSAQKNPTAFYLCASSIDGSAAEAFFGQGTRLTVV.

The chain combines TRBV7-9 with TRBJ2-1; D assignment may be TRBD1 or TRBD2 (6 bases each). The CDR3 totals 19 residues. Germline V gene data show CDR1 as SEHNR and CDR2 as FQNEAQ (reference sequence). The V end was cut by 0 bases, the J end by 0 bases, with 18 bases between. In DNA form, the CDR3 reads TGTGCCAGCAGCTTAGCGGTTGGCGGGACAATCCCCTCCTACAATGAGCAGTTCTTC. It translates to CASSLAVGGTIPSYNEQFF.

A note on this clone: At one of its ends the junction is not consistent with the germline gene, which may arise from a read error. The V gene is TRBV7-7, the J gene TRBJ2-2; D could derive from TRBD1 or TRBD2 (6 bases each). The CDR3 spans 15 residues. Germline CDR1 reads SSHAT; CDR2 reads FNYEAQ (reference sequence). In DNA form, the CDR3 reads TGTGCTAGCAGCTTAGGGGGGAATCTTGGCGGGGAGCTGTTTTTT. This codes for CASSLGGNLGGELFF.

This chain uses TRBV27 with TRBJ2-2; TRBD2 matches 12 bases. From germline, CDR1 is MNHEY and CDR2 SMNVEV (reference sequence). V lost 8 bases and J lost 13; bases outside the gene matches: 8. This CDR3 contains 13 residues. The CDR3 region is CASGLTSGSALFF. CDR3 DNA sequence: TGTGCCAGCGGCTTGACTAGCGGGAGTGCGCTGTTTTTT.

The rearrangement uses TRBV5-7 and TRBJ1-4; TRBD1 might be the D (6 bases). TRBV5-7 is treated as an ORF (open reading frame) with a function not yet certain. The ends were cut back, 0 bases at V and 7 bases at J, with 13 bases in the middle. The CDR3 sequence is 15 residues long. The CDR3 protein is CASSLGQGRVEKLFF. Here the CDR3 DNA reads TGTGCCAGCAGCTTGGGGCAGGGGCGGGTTGAAAAACTGTTTTTT.

This clone was observed once. Within the sample, other DNA sequences also encode this same CDR3. The rearrangement joins TRBV20-1 to TRBJ2-7; the D is unclear. Between the trimmed V and J ends, which lost 0 bases and 6 bases, there was a span of 6 bases. The germline gives CDR1 DFQATT, CDR2 SNEGSKA (reference sequence). The length of the CDR3 is 11 residues. The CDR3 sequence: CSARDVAEQYF. CDR3 nucleotide sequence: TGCAGTGCTAGAGATGTGGCCGAGCAGTACTTC.

The chain uses TRBV7-8 and TRBJ2-1; D is undetermined. Trimming removed 3 bases at V and 9 bases at J, with 9 bases between. Germline values: CDR1 SGHVS, CDR2 FQNEAQ. The CDR3 is 12 amino acids. CDR3 protein: CASSFPDPEQFF. In DNA, the CDR3 is TGTGCCAGCAGCTTCCCGGACCCTGAGCAGTTCTTC.

This clone was observed a single time. J is TRBJ2-1 and V is TRBV10-2; TRBD2 matches at 8 bases. The germline V gene has CDR1 WSHSY and CDR2 SAAADI. The CDR3 covers 15 residues. V lost 8 bases to trimming and J lost 6 bases; unmatched junction nucleotides: 12. CDR3 sequence reads: CASRGGAGAFNEQFF. DNA of the CDR3: TGCGCCAGCCGGGGGGGAGCGGGAGCTTTCAATGAGCAGTTCTTC.